This note documents a single TCR beta chain sequence. Its antigen is still unknown. No much larger clone is present one base from it, and per-base qualities are unavailable. Its CDR3 holds 13 amino acids, cysteine through phenylalanine. Of the read, only the CDR3 DNA is kept; its 39 bases are in frame from base 1. CDR1 and CDR2, per the germline V gene (reference sequence), are MNHNY and SVGAGI. Relative to germline, V is 8 bases shorter and J is 2 bases shorter, with 13 bases between their ends. The sample originates from a study of identical twins (dated by TCRdb to 2016 to 2018). About the study as a whole: To test whether fetal clonotypes persist, the study used deep sequencing on TCR alpha and beta repertoires from monozygotic twins, unrelated adults of various ages, and cord blood. Replicate twin experiments were performed at different times using different library preparation protocols to rule out contamination. Broader findings and caveats from the paper: Conclusions relied on cross-sectional statistical analysis, since the same donors could not be followed over many years. In monozygotic twins, recombination models systematically underestimated out-of-frame TCR alpha sharing, but the models matched the sharing seen between unrelated individuals. Abundant cord blood beta clonotypes carried fewer insertions; young adult naive repertoires showed a weaker similar trend, while memory repertoires showed none. In beta out-of-frame sequences, excess twin sharing was weaker, because having fewer shared sequences lowered the signal-to-noise ratio. Compared with coincidental sharing between unrelated individuals, out-of-frame TCR alpha sequences shared between twins had an excess of sequences with low generation probability. Zero-insertion analyses could be partly confounded by invariant T cells such as MAIT and iNKT, although diverse VJ usage argued against such confounding for most clonotypes.

Every donor in the study was a healthy Caucasian. The twin cohort comprised three pairs of female monozygotic twins, all aged roughly 18 to 29 years. RNA for TCR libraries was isolated from peripheral blood mononuclear cells. Libraries were made using 5' RACE. TCRdb lists the instrument as Illumina HiSeq 2000. Template switching added a universal primer binding site, and the final cDNA carried a unique molecular identifier that allowed TCR cDNA molecules to be counted accurately. Specific primers in the conserved constant-segment region were used to synthesize first-strand cDNA for the TCR alpha and beta chains. To control for contamination, every cDNA library carried two barcodes: a SMART-Mk sample barcode plus Illumina barcodes. TruSeq adapter sequences along with Illumina sample barcodes were introduced in two successive PCR steps. The Illumina HiSeq platform was used with custom primers to sequence TCR alpha and beta cDNA libraries. The authors' analysis ran thus. MiGEC was used to process raw reads and extract unique molecular identifiers, and MiXCR was used to find CDR3 positions. Recombination models were inferred per individual with the repgenHMM and IGoR tools using an EM algorithm. The analysis of shared clonotypes was done with the tcR package in R, with sharing normalized by the product of cloneset sizes. Out-of-frame nonproductive sequences were analyzed to study raw recombination free of thymic and clonal selection effects. TCRdb reprocessed the public reads (quality trimming at Q25 with fastp, clone calling with MiXCR) and kept in-frame beta chains. Each CDR3 protein gets just one entry, which takes the most common genes and DNA from the rows behind it. None of the V and J calls come from the authors' own analysis; TCRdb made them. This sample holds roughly 720,000 distinct CDR3 sequences; approximately 18% were observed only once. The ten largest clonotypes hold over 10% of the sample.

These data also formed part of another study, on T cells expressing NK-cell markers. Looking at the second paper: TCR beta-chain repertoires were profiled in sorted CD3+CD56+NKG2C+, CD3+CD56+NKG2C- and CD3+CD56-NKG2C+ T-cell subsets from seven or eight donors. Of the eight sequenced donors, seven were found to be HCMV-seropositive and one was found to be HCMV-seronegative. In several experiments an anti-gammadeltaTCR antibody was added to restrict sorting to alphabetaTCR-expressing T cells. For over five donors, the dominant CD3+CD56+NKG2C+ clonotypes were among the top 10 CD8+ clonotypes and accounted for about 1.0-7.5% of CD8+ T cells. Those dominant clonotypes were again the most abundant among CD3+CD56-NKG2C+ cells in a few donors, at roughly 25-60.1%. Whether the expanded NKG2C-expressing T cell clones were specific for HCMV antigens remained unclear. The study sequenced eight donors, all healthy volunteers chosen at random: three men and five women. HCMV-specific IgG was detected in serum with a commercial ELISA kit to determine HCMV serostatus. For five to seven donors, bulk peripheral blood T-cell repertoires were also sequenced from unsorted PBMC. MIGEC was used to demultiplex reads and group reads by UMI, and MiTCR was used to assemble and quantify clonotypes. To exclude erroneous sequences, only TCR cDNA sequences supported by at least two reads were retained. The tcR package was used for downstream repertoire analysis, and clonotypes were matched between fractions using CDR3 nucleotide sequence together with V segment. Antigen specificity was annotated against VDJdb with VDJmatch, allowing one amino acid substitution in CDR3.

The receptor was derived from a woman between 18 and 30 years old in good health. The receptor chain draws on TRBV6-6 and TRBJ2-7, and possibly TRBD2, on 6 matching bases. Material for sequencing was PBMCs. The nucleotide sequence is given as TGTGCCAGCCAAAGTGGAGGGGCCTACGAGCAGTACTTC. The encoded protein is CASQSGGAYEQYF.